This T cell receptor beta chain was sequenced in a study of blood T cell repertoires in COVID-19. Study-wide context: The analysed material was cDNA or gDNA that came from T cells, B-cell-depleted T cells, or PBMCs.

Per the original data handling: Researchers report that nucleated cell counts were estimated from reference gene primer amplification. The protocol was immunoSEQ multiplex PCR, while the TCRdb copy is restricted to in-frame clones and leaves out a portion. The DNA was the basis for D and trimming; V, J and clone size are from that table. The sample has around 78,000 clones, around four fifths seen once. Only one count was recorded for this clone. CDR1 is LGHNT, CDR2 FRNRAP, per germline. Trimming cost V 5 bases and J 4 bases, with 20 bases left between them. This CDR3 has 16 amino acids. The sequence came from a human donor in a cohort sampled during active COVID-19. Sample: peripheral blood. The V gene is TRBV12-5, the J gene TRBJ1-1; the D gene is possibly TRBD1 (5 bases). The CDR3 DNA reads TGTGCTAGTGGTCCTCCTTTTCCCAGGGTGCCCACTGAAGCTTTCTTT. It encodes CASGPPFPRVPTEAFF.